This TCR beta chain came from a study of vaccination and CD4 T cells after COVID-19. Study-wide context: Post-COVID samples were collected a median about 95 days following diagnosis, spanning 35 to 161.

Regarding treatment: approximately nine-day PBMC culture with coronavirus spike peptide pools or control peptides (ViraFEST assay). On day 3 and again on day 7, fresh IL-2 medium was used to replace half the medium. The V segment lost 5 bases and the J segment 4 bases; nucleotides outside the gene matches: 8. CDR1 is SGHTA, CDR2 FQGNSA, per germline. The length of the CDR3 is 15 residues. Comments on this clonotype: Antigen unknown.

Study-wide findings and caveats: Among reactive clones from convalescent patients, a median around 90% appeared only post-vaccination.

The Oncomine TCR Beta short-read assay was applied to DNA of cultured CD4+ T cells. MiXCR was run by TCRdb on the PCR reads, yielding one entry per CDR3 protein. The table records just over 20,000 distinct CDR3 sequences, about three quarters of them present only once. The V gene is TRBV7-2, the J gene TRBJ1-3, with 7 bases matching TRBD1. This TCR was recovered from a human donor who had recovered from COVID-19. The specimen was CD4+ T cells from blood, cultured in vitro. CDR3 DNA: TGTGCCAGCAGCCGAAACACAGGGGCGGGAAACACCATATATTTT. This codes for CASSRNTGAGNTIYF.